This T cell receptor beta chain was obtained from a study of cytomegalovirus exposure and HLA in healthy donors. Worth noting for this clone: Its specificity is not known.

V gave up 4 bases and J gave up 0 bases; unmatched junction bases: 5. The CDR3 sequence is 16 residues long. CDR1 is LNHNV and CDR2 is YYDKDF in the germline V gene (reference sequence). Whole-study results and caveats: Apparent HLA restriction characterized most CMV-associated TCR beta chains in a later analysis. The study dropped some indistinguishable V segments, TRBV6-2 and TRBV6-3 among them. Among immune exposure information, only CMV serostatus was available.

60 Vbeta and 13 Jbeta primers were used in PCR. Per the original methods: As a later analysis found, there were 60 million to 90 million unique TCR beta chains, of which roughly 11 million were shared. The method was immunoSEQ multiplex PCR; TCRdb's version includes in-frame clones alone and lacks a portion of them. V and J calls and clone size are those listed in that table; D and trimming were worked out from the DNA. The sample contains over 80,000 clones, 73% of which appear only once. The clonotype originates from a man aged 35-49 years in good health and CMV-seronegative. The specimen sequenced was PBMCs. The chain combines TRBV15 with TRBJ1-5; 8 bases are shared with TRBD1. The DNA for the CDR3 is TGTGCCACCAGCAACCACAGGGGGTATAGCAATCAGCCCCAGCATTTT. Translated, it gives CATSNHRGYSNQPQHF.